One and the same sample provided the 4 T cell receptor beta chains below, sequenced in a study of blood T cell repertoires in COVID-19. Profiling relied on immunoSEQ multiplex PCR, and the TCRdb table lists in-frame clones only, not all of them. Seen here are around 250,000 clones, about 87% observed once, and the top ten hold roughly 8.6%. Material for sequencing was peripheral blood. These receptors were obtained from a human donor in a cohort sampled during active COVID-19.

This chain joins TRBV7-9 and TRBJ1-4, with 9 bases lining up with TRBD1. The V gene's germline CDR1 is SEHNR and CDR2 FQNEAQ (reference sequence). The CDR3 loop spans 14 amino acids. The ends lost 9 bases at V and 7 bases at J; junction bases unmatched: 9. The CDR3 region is CASVEQGAVEKLFF. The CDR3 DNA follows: TGTGCCAGTGTGGAACAGGGGGCGGTTGAAAAACTGTTTTTT.

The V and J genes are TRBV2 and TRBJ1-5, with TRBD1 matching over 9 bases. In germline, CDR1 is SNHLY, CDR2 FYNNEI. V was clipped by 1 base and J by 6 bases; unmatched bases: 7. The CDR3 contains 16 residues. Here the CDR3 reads CASSEGRDRVTQPQHF. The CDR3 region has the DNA TGTGCCAGCAGTGAAGGGCGGGACAGGGTAACTCAGCCCCAGCATTTT.

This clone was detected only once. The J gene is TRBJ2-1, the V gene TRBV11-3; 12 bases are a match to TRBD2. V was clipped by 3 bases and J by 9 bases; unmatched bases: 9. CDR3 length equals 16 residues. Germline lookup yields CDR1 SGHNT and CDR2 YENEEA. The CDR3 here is CASSFGLAGGLGEQFF. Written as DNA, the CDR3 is TGTGCCAGCAGCTTTGGCCTAGCGGGAGGGCTCGGTGAGCAGTTCTTC.

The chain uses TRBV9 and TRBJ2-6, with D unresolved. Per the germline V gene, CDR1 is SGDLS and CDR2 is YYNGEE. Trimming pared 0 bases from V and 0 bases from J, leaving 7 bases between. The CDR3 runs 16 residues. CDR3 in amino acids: CASSVASLSGANVLTF. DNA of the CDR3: TGTGCCAGCAGCGTAGCTTCTCTCTCTGGGGCCAACGTCCTGACTTTC.